A single sample is the source of the 18 T cell receptor beta chains below, sequenced in a study of blood T cell repertoires in COVID-19. The table came from immunoSEQ multiplex PCR; TCRdb's copy has only in-frame clones and leaves some out. This table holds 200,000 to 250,000 clones, 85% to 90% found once. The material sequenced was PBMCs or T cells enriched from blood (not recorded which). Receptors were obtained from a man between 50 and 59 years old who had been exposed to COVID-19.

The chain combines TRBV5-1 with TRBJ1-4; 8 nucleotides line up with TRBD1. The CDR3 totals 15 residues. Trimming removed 1 base from V and 10 bases from J; junction bases left unmatched: 9. The germline CDR1 and CDR2 sequences are SGHRS and YFSETQ. CDR3 sequence reads: CASSLQSGGEGKLFF. The CDR3 DNA is TGCGCCAGCAGCTTGCAATCAGGGGGCGAGGGAAAACTGTTTTTT.

The chain has TRBV9 and TRBJ2-7; 7 bases align to TRBD1. CDR1 is SGDLS, CDR2 YYNGEE, per germline. CDR3 length: 17 amino acids. After removal of 4 bases from V and 2 bases from J, the junction contained 15 bases not matched to a gene. For the CDR3, the DNA is TGTGCCAGCAGCCCAGGGTTATACAGGGGCGAAGCCTACGAGCAGTACTTC. Amino acid sequence: CASSPGLYRGEAYEQYF.

The chain employs TRBV11-3 and TRBJ2-7, with 8 bases that match TRBD2. CDR3 size: 14 residues. Germline V CDR1 and CDR2: SGHNT, YENEEA. The V segment lost 5 bases and the J segment 6 bases; nucleotides outside the gene matches: 9. CDR3 nucleotides: TGTGCCAGCAGCCTTGGACTAGCTTCCGGCGAGCAGTACGTC. Translating gives CASSLGLASGEQYV.

The chain employs TRBV28 and TRBJ1-1; a possible D gene is TRBD1 (6 bases). V was trimmed by 5 bases and J by 3 bases, leaving 22 bases between them. CDR1 MDHEN and CDR2 SYDVKM come from the germline V gene. The CDR3 spans 17 residues. The CDR3 bases are TGTGCCAGCAGTACTGCTTGGGGGGGCGAGGGAGACACTGAAGCTTTCTTT. Protein product: CASSTAWGGEGDTEAFF.

Concerning this clone: Other nucleotide sequences in the sample specify the same CDR3. The CDR3 reads CASSLGDRVDQPQHF. The CDR3 DNA reads TGCGCCAGCAGCTTGGGTGACAGGGTTGATCAGCCCCAGCATTTT. The rearrangement uses TRBV5-1 and TRBJ1-5; TRBD1 matches 7 bases. The CDR3 runs to 15 residues. The V and J ends lost 0 bases and 5 bases, in that order; junction bases with no gene match: 5. Germline CDR1 SGHRS, CDR2 YFSETQ.

The CDR3 here is CASSETTELFF. The CDR3 nucleotides read TGTGCCAGCAGTGAGACAACGGAGCTGTTTTTT. The chain recombines TRBV2 with TRBJ2-2; D is uncertain. This CDR3 spans 11 amino acids. Looked up from germline, CDR1 is SNHLY and CDR2 is FYNNEI. Trimming took 3 bases from V and 10 from J, leaving 6 bases between them. The full variable domain, with the rest looked up from reference TRBV2 and TRBJ2-2, is EPEVTQTPSHQVTQMGQEVILRCVPISNHLYFYWYRQILGQKVEFLVSFYNNEISEKSEIFDDQFSVERPDGSNFTLKIRSTKLEDSAMYFCASSETTELFFGEGSRLTVL.

The rearrangement links TRBV30 to TRBJ1-5; D is uncertain. CDR1 GTSNPN and CDR2 SVGIG come from the germline V gene (reference sequence). Trimming took off 1 base at V and 4 bases at J, with 11 bases between the two ends. The CDR3 is made up of 14 amino acids. DNA for the CDR3: TGTGCCTGGAGTGCCACCACGGGAAATCAGCCCCAGCATTTT. Protein product: CAWSATTGNQPQHF.

V usage is TRBV9 and J usage is TRBJ1-4, with D unresolved. CDR3 length: 14 residues. Germline V CDR1 and CDR2: SGDLS, YYNGEE. V dropped 2 bases and J dropped 5 bases, with 10 bases sitting between them. The CDR3 here is CASSVRGGNEKLFF. The DNA of the CDR3 is TGTGCCAGCAGCGTCAGAGGAGGGAATGAAAAACTGTTTTTT.

The chain links TRBV4-1 to TRBJ2-1; 7 bases align to TRBD1. CDR1 MGHRA and CDR2 YSYEKL come from the germline V gene. The V and J ends lost 3 bases and 0 bases, in that order; junction bases with no gene match: 8. The CDR3 loop spans 17 amino acids. The CDR3 sequence: CASSQAGTESSYNEQFF. In DNA, the CDR3 is TGCGCCAGCAGCCAGGCCGGGACAGAGAGCTCCTACAATGAGCAGTTCTTC.

The chain recombines TRBV6-1 with TRBJ2-5; 8 positions match TRBD2. CDR1 is MNHNS, CDR2 SASEGT, per germline. This CDR3 has 15 residues. V dropped 2 bases and J dropped 2; count of bases not matched to a gene: 4. The CDR3 DNA reads TGTGCCAGCAGTGAATCCGGGGGGGGACAAGAGACCCAGTACTTC. It codes for CASSESGGGQETQYF.

This chain connects TRBV6-1 to TRBJ1-5, with D maybe TRBD1 (5 bases). Trimming stripped 2 bases from V and 0 bases from J, with 14 bases between. The CDR3 runs to 17 residues. The germline V gene has CDR1 MNHNS and CDR2 SASEGT. CDR3 loop: CASSESQGIYSNQPQHF. Written as DNA, the CDR3 is TGTGCCAGCAGTGAATCTCAGGGAATCTATAGCAATCAGCCCCAGCATTTT.

The V and J genes are TRBV28 and TRBJ2-7; 8 nucleotides align to TRBD2. In germline, CDR1 is MDHEN, CDR2 SYDVKM. V lost 3 bases and J lost 4; bases outside the gene matches: 8. CDR3 length: 15 amino acids. The CDR3 loop reads CASSLRGARSYEQYV. CDR3 sequence (DNA): TGTGCCAGCAGTTTGCGGGGGGCTCGTTCTTACGAGCAGTACGTC.

The chain is built from TRBV5-1 and TRBJ2-5; D might be TRBD2 (5 bases). V was clipped by 4 bases and J by 0 bases, with 7 bases between them. CDR1 and CDR2 from the germline V gene are SGHRS and YFSETQ. The CDR3 extends over 13 amino acids. The CDR3 sequence is CASSPGNQETQYF. The CDR3 nucleotides read TGCGCCAGCAGCCCGGGGAACCAAGAGACCCAGTACTTC.

The CDR3 DNA reads as TGCGCCAGCAGCCAAGATTCTGACTACTACAATGAGCAGTTCTTC. Amino acids: CASSQDSDYYNEQFF. The chain couples TRBV4-1 to TRBJ2-1; possible D gene TRBD2, 5 bases. The length of the CDR3 is 15 residues. V lost 0 bases to trimming and J lost 3 bases, with 9 bases between them. CDR1 and CDR2 from the germline V gene are MGHRA and YSYEKL.

This clone is a singleton in its sample. The chain combines TRBV5-1 with TRBJ2-7; weak D call: TRBD2 (5 bases). Per the germline V gene, CDR1 is SGHRS and CDR2 is YFSETQ. CDR3 length: 11 amino acids. V was pared by 4 bases and J by 4 bases, with 6 bases between. The CDR3 protein is CASSGEYEQYF. CDR3 coding DNA: TGCGCCAGCAGCGGGGAGTACGAGCAGTACTTC.

The rearrangement joins TRBV13 to TRBJ1-2; perhaps TRBD1 as D (5 bases). V was pared by 4 bases and J by 4 bases, with 13 bases between. Germline V lookup: CDR1 PRHDT, CDR2 FYEKMQ (reference sequence). This CDR3 spans 14 amino acids. The DNA of the CDR3 is TGTGCCAGCAGCTACCCAGGGTTTAGCTATGGCTACACCTTC. Amino acids: CASSYPGFSYGYTF.

The chain is built from TRBV28 and TRBJ1-2, with D tentatively TRBD1 (6 bases). Germline V gene sequence: CDR1 MDHEN, CDR2 SYDVKM. The CDR3 loop spans 13 amino acids. Trimming cost V 8 bases and J 5 bases, with 15 bases left between them. CDR3 sequence (DNA): TGTGCCAGCCGCATTACAGGGCTTTATGGCTACACCTTC. It yields the protein CASRITGLYGYTF.

This chain uses TRBV14 with TRBJ1-4; tentatively, D is TRBD1 (6 bases). V shed 4 bases and J shed 6 bases, with 12 bases lying between them. The V gene's germline CDR1 is SGHDN and CDR2 FVKESK. This CDR3 contains 14 residues. This CDR3 is CASSLRGMDEKLFF. DNA for the CDR3: TGTGCCAGCAGCCTCAGGGGAATGGATGAAAAACTGTTTTTT.